One sample yielded the 29 T cell receptor beta chains listed below, sequenced in a study of blood T cell repertoires in COVID-19. Libraries were prepared by immunoSEQ multiplex PCR; TCRdb keeps only in-frame clonotypes and omits some of them. The table shows 350,000 or so clones, with roughly 89% occurring only once. Sequenced: peripheral blood. Receptors originate from a young man with active or convalescent COVID-19.

The genes are TRBV7-9 and TRBJ2-7, with TRBD1 matching 9 bases. CDR3 length equals 15 residues. Germline V CDR1 and CDR2: SEHNR, FQNEAQ (reference sequence). The trim removed 4 bases at V and 6 bases at J, leaving 10 bases unmatched. CDR3 DNA: TGTGCCAGCAGCTCACCACAGGGGGCCGGAAGCGAGCAGTACTTC. This sequence encodes CASSSPQGAGSEQYF.

The rearrangement uses TRBV15 and TRBJ1-4; 9 bases map to TRBD1. V shed 6 bases, J shed 8 bases, and the junction held 4 bases outside the gene matches. The CDR3 covers 13 residues. Germline V gives CDR1 LNHNV, CDR2 YYDKDF (reference sequence). This chain's CDR3 is CATRDRGDEKLFF. CDR3 sequence (DNA): TGTGCCACCAGGGACAGGGGTGACGAAAAACTGTTTTTT.

This clone was picked up one time. The chain joins TRBV6-5 to TRBJ2-3; 7 bases are a match to TRBD2. Germline V gene data show CDR1 as MNHEY and CDR2 as SVGAGI. The CDR3 is made up of 14 amino acids. V lost 4 bases to trimming and J lost 4 bases; unmatched junction nucleotides: 5. CDR3 DNA: TGTGCCAGCAGTTCACGGACTAGTGCAGATACGCAGTATTTT. Protein product: CASSSRTSADTQYF.

The chain joins TRBV18 to TRBJ2-5; TRBD2 matches at 7 bases. Per the germline V gene, CDR1 is KGHSH and CDR2 is LQKENI. V dropped 2 bases and J dropped 5; count of bases not matched to a gene: 11. The CDR3 contains 16 residues. The CDR3 loop is CASSPSLGGGAETQYF. CDR3 DNA: TGTGCCAGCTCACCATCTCTAGGCGGGGGAGCGGAGACCCAGTACTTC.

The J gene is TRBJ2-3, the V gene TRBV2; TRBD1 is a possible D gene (5 bases). Per germline, CDR1 SNHLY and CDR2 FYNNEI. V lost 7 bases, J lost 3 bases, and 14 bases lay in between. CDR3 size: 14 residues. CDR3 region: CASTPTEFTDTQYF. CDR3 DNA sequence: TGTGCCAGCACCCCGACAGAGTTTACAGATACGCAGTATTTT.

The chain uses TRBV24-1 and TRBJ2-1; perhaps TRBD2 as D (5 bases). V was pared by 3 bases and J by 6 bases, with 11 bases between. CDR3 length: 14 amino acids. The germline V gene encodes CDR1 KGHDR and CDR2 SFDVKD. The CDR3 loop is CATSDPGVPNEQFF. In DNA, the CDR3 is TGTGCCACCAGTGATCCCGGGGTTCCCAATGAGCAGTTCTTC.

J is TRBJ2-1 and V is TRBV9; 7 bases agree with TRBD2. The germline gives CDR1 SGDLS, CDR2 YYNGEE. The CDR3 loop spans 16 amino acids. With V trimmed by 5 bases and J by 7 bases, 15 bases remained unmatched. CDR3 residues: CASRPRSSGRENEQFF. In DNA form, the CDR3 reads TGTGCCAGCAGACCAAGGTCTAGCGGTAGGGAAAATGAGCAGTTCTTC.

This clone has only one observation. The chain carries TRBV4-3 and TRBJ1-5, with D hard to call. V was shortened by 0 bases and J by 4 bases, with 7 bases between the two germline ends. The germline V gene encodes CDR1 LGHNA and CDR2 YSLEER. CDR3 length: 14 amino acids. The CDR3 region has the DNA TGCGCCAGCAGCCAAGATCTGGAGAATCAGCCCCAGCATTTT. Its translation: CASSQDLENQPQHF.

In DNA form, the CDR3 reads TGTGCCAGCAGCCAAGATGGGAGGCTCTGGCCCCAGCATTTT. As protein: CASSQDGRLWPQHF. The chain has TRBV3-1 (or the pseudogene TRBV3-2) and TRBJ1-5; D not certain. Germline loops: CDR1 LGHDT, CDR2 YNNKEL (reference sequence). The CDR3 extends over 14 amino acids. V was trimmed by 0 bases and J by 9 bases, leaving 12 bases between them.

The chain joins TRBV7-7 to TRBJ1-1; the D gene is possibly TRBD1 (5 bases). The CDR3 consists of 17 residues. Trimming took off 4 bases at V and 3 bases at J, with 21 bases between the two ends. Germline V gene sequence: CDR1 SSHAT, CDR2 FNYEAQ (reference sequence). CDR3 coding DNA: TGTGCCAGCAGCTCTCCGCCGCGGCAGGGCCGAGACACTGAAGCTTTCTTT. Its translation: CASSSPPRQGRDTEAFF. Full variable domain (missing parts from reference TRBV7-7 and TRBJ1-1): GAGVSQSPRYKVTKRGQDVTLRCDPISSHATLYWYQQALGQGPEFLTYFNYEAQPDKSGLPSDRFSAERPEGSISTLTIQRTEQRDSAMYRCASSSPPRQGRDTEAFFGQGTRLTVV.

The chain employs TRBV6-1 and TRBJ2-1; D uncertain. V was shortened by 4 bases and J by 4 bases, with 20 bases between the two germline ends. The germline gives CDR1 MNHNS, CDR2 SASEGT. This CDR3 has 17 amino acids. For the CDR3, the DNA is TGTGCCAGCAGTGGAGGTTTCCCCCCCATCACATACAATGAGCAGTTCTTC. It translates to CASSGGFPPITYNEQFF.

The genes are TRBV2 and TRBJ1-1; the D is unclear. CDR1 is SNHLY and CDR2 is FYNNEI in the germline V gene. This CDR3 is 11 amino acids long. Trimming removed 2 bases at V and 11 bases at J, with 9 bases between. The CDR3 DNA reads as TGTGCCAGCAGTGAAACCCCTCAGGCTTTCTTT. Its protein is CASSETPQAFF.

The rearrangement joins TRBV6-4 to TRBJ1-5; 10 nucleotides agree with TRBD1. The CDR3 covers 16 residues. The trim removed 4 bases at V and 7 bases at J, leaving 10 bases unmatched. Germline CDR1 is MRHNA and CDR2 is SNTAGT. The CDR3 bases are TGTGCCAGCAGTGTTATCAGACAGGGGGCCGGACAGCCCCAGCATTTT. This encodes CASSVIRQGAGQPQHF.

This rearrangement joins TRBV30 to TRBJ2-1, with D tentatively TRBD1 (6 bases). Trimming took off 3 bases at V and 8 bases at J, with 11 bases between the two ends. CDR3 length: 12 residues. Germline assignment: CDR1 GTSNPN and CDR2 SVGIG (reference sequence). The CDR3 DNA reads TGTGCCTGGAGGGGACAATACTATGAGCAGTTCTTC. It codes for CAWRGQYYEQFF.

Here the CDR3 reads CATGGILGGEQYF. In DNA, the CDR3 is TGTGCCACGGGAGGGATCCTGGGGGGAGAGCAGTACTTC. The J gene is TRBJ2-7, the V gene TRBV6-5; 8 nucleotides line up with TRBD2. Germline assignment: CDR1 MNHEY and CDR2 SVGAGI. The CDR3 contains 13 residues. V shed 10 bases and J 7 bases; nucleotides not matched to a gene: 12.

The chain recombines TRBV4-3 with TRBJ1-1; weak D call: TRBD1 (5 bases). Germline values: CDR1 LGHNA, CDR2 YSLEER. This CDR3 comprises 17 residues. V was cut by 0 bases and J by 0 bases, with 14 bases left in between. The CDR3 spells CASSQDLGEGMNTEAFF. Written as DNA, the CDR3 is TGCGCCAGCAGCCAAGATTTGGGGGAGGGAATGAACACTGAAGCTTTCTTT.

The chain joins TRBV21-1 to TRBJ1-5; no check of the table's D call, TRBD1, against the DNA was made. TRBV21-1 is a known pseudogene. The CDR3 consists of 18 residues. CDR3 nucleotides: TGTGCCAGCAGCACACAGCCGGGACAGAAATATAGCAATCAGCCCCAGCATTTT. It encodes CASSTQPGQKYSNQPQHF.

The chain carries TRBV11-2 and TRBJ1-1; 7 bases are shared with TRBD1. This CDR3 has 15 amino acids. J was trimmed by 0 bases and V by 5 bases; bases with no gene match: 6. The V gene's germline CDR1 is SGHAT and CDR2 FQNNGV. DNA of the CDR3: TGTGCCAGCAGCCCCAACAGGGGAATGAACACTGAAGCTTTCTTT. Translated: CASSPNRGMNTEAFF.

The CDR3 protein is CASSMEGDGNQPQHF. Written as DNA, the CDR3 is TGTGCCAGTAGTATGGAAGGAGACGGCAATCAGCCCCAGCATTTT. The chain combines TRBV19 with TRBJ1-5; unclear D gene. This CDR3 region has 15 residues. From germline, CDR1 is LNHDA and CDR2 SQIVND (reference sequence). The ends were cut back, 3 bases at V and 2 bases at J, with 11 bases in the middle.

The rearrangement links TRBV7-9 to TRBJ1-1; D gene ambiguous. From germline, CDR1 is SEHNR and CDR2 FQNEAQ (reference sequence). The CDR3 loop spans 14 amino acids. V lost 5 bases and J lost 2, with 12 bases in between. The CDR3 sequence: CASSQGRENTEAFF. CDR3 coding DNA: TGTGCCAGCAGCCAAGGGAGGGAAAACACTGAAGCTTTCTTT.

In its sample, this clone was seen once. V usage is TRBV18 and J usage is TRBJ1-1; weak D call: TRBD1 (6 bases). From germline, CDR1 is KGHSH and CDR2 LQKENI. The V gene lost 1 base and the J gene lost 0 bases, with 12 bases spanning the gap. This CDR3 has 16 amino acids. The CDR3 DNA is TGTGCCAGCTCACCACAAGGACAGTTGATGAACACTGAAGCTTTCTTT. Amino acid sequence: CASSPQGQLMNTEAFF. Variable domain in full (rest from reference TRBV18 and TRBJ1-1): NAGVMQNPRHLVRRRGQEARLRCSPMKGHSHVYWYRQLPEEGLKFMVYLQKENIIDESGMPKERFSAEFPKEGPSILRIQQVVRGDSAAYFCASSPQGQLMNTEAFFGQGTRLTVV.

This chain connects TRBV5-1 to TRBJ1-2; D gene ambiguous. Trimming pared 0 bases from V and 3 bases from J, leaving 6 bases between. CDR3 length: 13 amino acids. Germline CDR1 and CDR2: SGHRS and YFSETQ. The CDR3, as DNA: TGCGCCAGCAGCTTGGCAGAGGACTATGGCTACACCTTC. As protein: CASSLAEDYGYTF.

This chain uses TRBV28 with TRBJ1-4; D is undetermined. CDR1 and CDR2 (germline): MDHEN, SYDVKM. Trimming left V 7 bases short and J 0 bases short, with 15 bases between. The CDR3 has 16 amino acids. CDR3 amino acids: CASTNPVGSTNEKLFF. In DNA, the CDR3 is TGTGCCAGCACCAACCCCGTCGGTTCAACTAATGAAAAACTGTTTTTT.

The J gene is TRBJ1-3, the V gene TRBV9; TRBD1 is a possible D gene (5 bases). V gave up 4 bases and J gave up 0 bases, with 11 bases separating them. Looked up from germline, CDR1 is SGDLS and CDR2 is YYNGEE. The CDR3 is 15 amino acids. As DNA, the CDR3 is TGTGCCAGCAGCTCAGACAGCCACTCTGGAAACACCATATATTTT. Translated, it gives CASSSDSHSGNTIYF.

This chain uses TRBV7-2 with TRBJ2-5; D perhaps matches TRBD2 (5 bases). CDR1 and CDR2 from the germline V gene are SGHTA and FQGNSA. Deletions cut 4 bases from V and 6 bases from J, with 18 bases between. The CDR3 is made up of 15 amino acids. For the CDR3, the DNA is TGTGCCAGCAGCTCCAGTGGGTGGGAGTGGCAGACCCAGTACTTC. Encoded protein: CASSSSGWEWQTQYF. Full variable domain (remainder filled in from reference TRBV7-2 and TRBJ2-5): GAGVSQSPSNKVTEKGKDVELRCDPISGHTALYWYRQSLGQGLEFLIYFQGNSAPDKSGLPSDRFSAERTGGSVSTLTIQRTQQEDSAVYLCASSSSGWEWQTQYFGPGTRLLVL.

This chain connects TRBV3-1 (or the pseudogene TRBV3-2) to TRBJ2-1; the match to TRBD1 covers 12 bases. V lost 3 bases and J lost 6; bases outside the gene matches: 9. The CDR3 is made up of 17 amino acids. Germline CDR1 reads LGHDT; CDR2 reads YNNKEL (reference sequence). CDR3 loop: CASSHLPGQGASNEQFF. In DNA form, the CDR3 reads TGTGCCAGCAGCCACCTACCGGGACAGGGGGCAAGCAATGAGCAGTTCTTC.

The chain is built from TRBV28 and TRBJ2-1; TRBD2 aligns across 8 bases. Germline CDR1 is MDHEN and CDR2 is SYDVKM. Germline trimming cut 3 bases from V and 0 bases from J; bases unmatched to any gene: 4. The CDR3 has 16 amino acids. The CDR3 is CASSFGRGGSYNEQFF. The DNA of the CDR3 is TGTGCCAGCAGTTTTGGTCGGGGGGGCTCCTACAATGAGCAGTTCTTC.

The chain combines TRBV5-8 with TRBJ2-3; the D is unclear. Germline lookup yields CDR1 SGHTS and CDR2 YDEGEE. The CDR3 has 17 amino acids. Trimming cost V 5 bases and J 4 bases, with 23 bases left between them. The CDR3 sequence: CASSGQENFGAPDTQYF. CDR3 nucleotide sequence: TGTGCCAGCAGTGGGCAGGAAAACTTTGGCGCGCCAGATACGCAGTATTTT.

The CDR3 bases are TGTGCCAGCAGCCAAGAAATCGGCTCCTACGAGCAGTACTTC. Encoded protein: CASSQEIGSYEQYF. V and J are TRBV3-1 (or the pseudogene TRBV3-2) and TRBJ2-7; D not resolved. Trimming cost V 0 bases and J 0 bases, with 6 bases left between them. The CDR3 loop spans 14 amino acids. The germline V gene has CDR1 LGHDT and CDR2 YNNKEL (reference sequence).